This paragraph reports one T cell receptor beta chain. Data came from immunoSEQ multiplex PCR; TCRdb stores just in-frame clones and leaves some out. The sample yields around 79,000 clones, 90% to 95% seen once. This sample is drawn from a study of technical replicates of blood from several donors. V lost 3 bases and J lost 2; bases outside the gene matches: 4. The germline gives CDR1 SGHNT, CDR2 YENEEA. The CDR3 loop spans 16 amino acids. Sequenced material: T cells isolated from PBMCs. The TCR comes from a human donor in good health. The V and J genes are TRBV11-3 and TRBJ2-3, with TRBD2 matching over 11 bases. CDR3 coding DNA: TGTGCCAGCAGCTTGTTTAGCGGGGGGGTCACAGATACGCAGTATTTT. This gives the protein CASSLFSGGVTDTQYF.